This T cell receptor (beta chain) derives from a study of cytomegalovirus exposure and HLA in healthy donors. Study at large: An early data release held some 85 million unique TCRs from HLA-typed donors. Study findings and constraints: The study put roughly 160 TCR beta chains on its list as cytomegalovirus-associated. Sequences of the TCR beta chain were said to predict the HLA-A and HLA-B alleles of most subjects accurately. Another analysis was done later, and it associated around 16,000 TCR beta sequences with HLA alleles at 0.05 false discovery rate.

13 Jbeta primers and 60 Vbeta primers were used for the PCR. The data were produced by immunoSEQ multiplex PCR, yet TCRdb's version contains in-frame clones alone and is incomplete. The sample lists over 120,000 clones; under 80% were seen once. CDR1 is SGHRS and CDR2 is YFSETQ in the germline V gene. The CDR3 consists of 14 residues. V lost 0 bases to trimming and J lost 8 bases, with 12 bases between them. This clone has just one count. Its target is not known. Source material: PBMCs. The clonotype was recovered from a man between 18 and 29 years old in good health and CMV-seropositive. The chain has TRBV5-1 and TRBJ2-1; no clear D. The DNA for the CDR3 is TGCGCCAGCAGCTTGGCTCGCATCCGGGATGAGCAGTTCTTC. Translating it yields CASSLARIRDEQFF.